These 15 T cell receptor beta chains share one sample of origin, sequenced in a study of T cell responses to AZD1222 COVID-19 vaccine. The method was immunoSEQ multiplex PCR; TCRdb's version includes in-frame clones alone and lacks a portion of them. The sample includes approximately 140,000 clones, roughly 93% of them seen just once. This specimen consisted of peripheral blood, obtained on day 0 of AZD1222 vaccination. The receptor set was obtained from an adult in good health.

A single count supports this clone. The chain combines TRBV2 with TRBJ1-1, with D maybe TRBD1 (5 bases). The CDR3 totals 12 residues. Germline V gene data show CDR1 as SNHLY and CDR2 as FYNNEI. The germline V and J ends were trimmed by 4 bases and 6 bases, with 9 bases remaining between them. The CDR3 DNA sequence: TGTGCCAGCAGTGCCGGGGCTCCTGAAGCTTTCTTT. Its translation: CASSAGAPEAFF.

The V gene is TRBV18, the J gene TRBJ1-5; D might be TRBD1 (5 bases). Trimming took 4 bases from V and 0 from J, leaving 16 bases between them. Germline V gene lookup returns CDR1 KGHSH and CDR2 LQKENI. The CDR3 runs 17 residues. CDR3 protein: CASSLIPMGDSNQPQHF. The DNA of the CDR3 is TGTGCCAGCTCACTTATCCCGATGGGGGATAGCAATCAGCCCCAGCATTTT.

V gene TRBV19 combines with J gene TRBJ1-1, with D uncertain. The germline gives CDR1 LNHDA, CDR2 SQIVND (reference sequence). The CDR3 has 13 residues. V lost 3 bases and J 1 base, leaving 6 bases between the germline ends. As DNA, the CDR3 is TGTGCCAGTAGTATGGAGGGGAACACTGAAGCTTTCTTT. It translates to CASSMEGNTEAFF.

The chain combines TRBV24-1 with TRBJ1-2; D remains ambiguous. Trimming took off 5 bases at V and 8 bases at J, with 20 bases between the two ends. CDR3 length: 15 amino acids. CDR1 and CDR2 from the germline V gene are KGHDR and SFDVKD. CDR3: CATSGLGGRAGGYTF. The CDR3 DNA follows: TGTGCCACCAGTGGTCTTGGTGGTCGGGCCGGAGGCTACACCTTC.

This clone was counted between two and nine times. This chain joins TRBV6-2 or TRBV6-3 and TRBJ1-5, with D maybe TRBD1 (6 bases). CDR1 is MNHEY and CDR2 is SVGEGT in the germline V gene. The CDR3 contains 16 residues. The V gene lost 5 bases and the J gene lost 4 bases, with 18 bases spanning the gap. The CDR3 sequence is CASSKGGATWNQPQHF. The CDR3 DNA sequence: TGTGCCAGCAGTAAAGGGGGGGCGACTTGGAATCAGCCCCAGCATTTT.

This rearrangement joins TRBV7-3 to TRBJ2-3, with D possibly TRBD2 on 5 matching bases. The germline CDR1 and CDR2 sequences are SGHTA and FQGTGA. V gave up 0 bases and J gave up 0 bases, with 10 bases separating them. This CDR3 has 16 residues. CDR3 DNA sequence: TGTGCCAGCAGCTTAACTCCTAGCACTAGCACAGATACGCAGTATTTT. Translation gives CASSLTPSTSTDTQYF.

This chain connects TRBV7-3 to TRBJ1-1; D is ambiguous. V shed 1 base and J shed 2 bases, with 8 bases lying between them. This CDR3 has 14 residues. Germline lookup yields CDR1 SGHTA and CDR2 FQGTGA. The CDR3 DNA follows: TGTGCCAGCAGCTTAATGGGAGGAAACACTGAAGCTTTCTTT. This translates into CASSLMGGNTEAFF.

CDR3 protein: CASSLGRLIAKNIQYF. The CDR3 DNA follows: TGTGCCAGCAGCTTAGGGCGGCTGATAGCCAAAAACATTCAGTACTTC. This chain joins TRBV7-2 and TRBJ2-4, with D unclear. This CDR3 is 16 amino acids long. V was shortened by 1 base and J by 0 bases, with 10 bases between the two germline ends. Germline V CDR1 and CDR2: SGHTA, FQGNSA.

This sequence joins TRBV30 and TRBJ2-3, with TRBD1 as a possible D gene (6 bases). V lost 2 bases and J 4 bases, leaving 16 bases between the germline ends. The CDR3 runs 15 residues. CDR1 is GTSNPN and CDR2 is SVGIG in the germline V gene (reference sequence). The CDR3 sequence is CAWSLTGSIADTQYF. CDR3 nucleotides: TGTGCCTGGAGTCTTACAGGGTCTATCGCAGATACGCAGTATTTT.

The chain employs TRBV30 and TRBJ1-3; D is unresolved. From germline, CDR1 is GTSNPN and CDR2 SVGIG (reference sequence). This CDR3 region has 13 residues. Trimming took 5 bases from V and 1 from J, leaving 9 bases between them. The CDR3 reads CAWDKGSGNTIYF. CDR3 nucleotides: TGTGCCTGGGATAAAGGATCTGGAAACACCATATATTTT. Drawing the rest from reference TRBV30 and TRBJ1-3, the complete variable domain is SQTIHQWPATLVQPVGSPLSLECTVEGTSNPNLYWYRQAAGRGLQLLFYSVGIGQISSEVPQNLSASRPQDRQFILSSKKLLLSDSGFYLCAWDKGSGNTIYFGEGSWLTVV.

The rearrangement links TRBV25-1 to TRBJ2-5, with D possibly TRBD1 on 6 matching bases. Germline-derived CDR1 and CDR2 are MGHDK and SYGVNS. The length of the CDR3 is 13 residues. The germline V and J ends were trimmed by 4 bases and 5 bases, with 11 bases remaining between them. CDR3 nucleotides: TGTGCCAGCAGTGGAACAGGGCGCGAGACCCAGTACTTC. Its protein is CASSGTGRETQYF. The entire variable domain, with the rest obtained from reference TRBV25-1 and TRBJ2-5, is as follows: EADIYQTPRYLVIGTGKKITLECSQTMGHDKMYWYQQDPGMELHLIHYSYGVNSTEKGDLSSESTVSRIRTEHFPLTLESARPSHTSQYLCASSGTGRETQYFGPGTRLLVL.

This chain joins TRBV18 and TRBJ2-4; possibly TRBD1 or TRBD2 for D (5 bases each). Germline CDR1 is KGHSH and CDR2 is LQKENI. CDR3 size: 13 residues. Trimming left V 5 bases short and J 4 bases short, with 9 bases between. CDR3 sequence: CASSNEGKNIQYF. The CDR3, as DNA: TGTGCCAGCTCAAACGAGGGGAAAAACATTCAGTACTTC. Full variable domain (missing parts from reference TRBV18 and TRBJ2-4): NAGVMQNPRHLVRRRGQEARLRCSPMKGHSHVYWYRQLPEEGLKFMVYLQKENIIDESGMPKERFSAEFPKEGPSILRIQQVVRGDSAAYFCASSNEGKNIQYFGAGTRLSVL.

This chain uses TRBV4-1 with TRBJ1-2, with a weak D call TRBD1 (6 bases). V lost 1 base, J lost 6 bases, and 12 bases lay in between. The CDR3 runs to 14 residues. Germline-derived CDR1 and CDR2 are MGHRA and YSYEKL. The CDR3 loop reads CASSQVSSGDGYTF. DNA for the CDR3: TGCGCCAGCAGCCAAGTATCATCAGGGGATGGCTACACCTTC.

CDR3: CASTRDRGNSPLHF. The DNA of the CDR3 is TGTGCCAGCACTCGGGACAGGGGGAATTCACCCCTCCACTTT. This chain uses TRBV27 with TRBJ1-6; 11 positions agree with TRBD1. The germline V gene encodes CDR1 MNHEY and CDR2 SMNVEV (reference sequence). Unmatched junction bases numbered 3, after V lost 7 bases and J lost 7 bases. CDR3 length: 14 amino acids.

The chain is built from TRBV12-3 or TRBV12-4 and TRBJ1-5, with no clear D. V was clipped by 2 bases and J by 11 bases, with 13 bases between them. This CDR3 region has 13 residues. CDR3 DNA: TGTGCCAGCAGTTTAAGGGTGACGGTGGCCCAGCATTTT. Its protein product is CASSLRVTVAQHF.